The 4 T cell receptor beta chains presented below share a single source sample, sequenced in a study of tumor-infiltrating lymphocytes in primary liver carcinoma. With a constant-region primer, TCR beta cDNA was made from around 530 ng of total RNA. Investigators got TCR beta libraries out of three nested multiplex PCR rounds, done with slightly modified ARM-PCR. The two initial PCR rounds, roughly 9 cycles each, used TRBV1-TRBV30 forward and C-beta reverse primers. TCRdb fed the multiplex PCR reads into MiXCR, producing one record per CDR3 protein. The sample lists more than 85,000 distinct CDR3 sequences; roughly 80% were seen once. Investigators took RNA and DNA out together from roughly 20-30 mg of unsorted bulk tissue. Sequencing was performed on liver tumor tissue from sampling region 3. The subset denotes: tumor region T3, left-lateral pole. Every receptor here comes from a man aged 35 to 55 with primary liver carcinoma and hepatitis B virus infection.

This clonotype was detected many times. The rearrangement joins TRBV6-5 to TRBJ2-7, with 7 bases that match TRBD1. Germline V gives CDR1 MNHEY, CDR2 SVGAGI. The CDR3 is 14 amino acids. Trimming at V came to 5 bases and at J to 4 bases, leaving 8 bases not matched to a gene. The CDR3 bases are TGTGCCAGCAGTGCTCGAGGGGGCGGGTACGAGCAGTACTTC. This encodes CASSARGGGYEQYF.

This clonotype was seen once. Since the CDR3 does not end with the conserved phenylalanine or tryptophan, this likely comes from a read error. The V gene is TRBV5-1, the J gene TRBJ2-7; D could derive from TRBD1 or TRBD2 (6 bases each). Germline CDR1 reads SGHRS; CDR2 reads YFSETQ. This CDR3 has 13 amino acids. As DNA, the CDR3 is TGTGCCAGCAGCTTGCAGGGGACTTACGAGCAGTACCTC. Its protein is CASSLQGTYEQYL.

This sequence joins TRBV30 and TRBJ2-4; 8 bases fit TRBD1. The V gene's germline CDR1 is GTSNPN and CDR2 SVGIG (reference sequence). V lost 2 bases to trimming and J lost 5 bases; unmatched junction nucleotides: 2. The CDR3 is 13 residues long. CDR3: CAWSLTGENIQYF. CDR3 bases: TGTGCCTGGAGTCTGACAGGGGAAAACATTCAGTACTTC.

On this clonotype: At one of its ends the junction is not consistent with the germline gene, which may arise from a read error. CDR3 in amino acids: CSVFTSGETQYF. CDR3 coding DNA: TGTAGCGTTTTTACGTCTGGGGAGACCCAGTACTTC. V and J are TRBV29-1 and TRBJ2-5; TRBD2 is a possible D gene (5 bases). The germline V gene encodes CDR1 SQVTM and CDR2 ANQGSEA. This CDR3 has 12 amino acids.